This TCR beta chain is drawn from a study of blood T cell repertoires in COVID-19. Turning to the study itself: Donors in the United States, Italy and Spain gave samples during acute or convalescent COVID-19. PBMCs, B-cell-depleted T cells, or T cells provided the cDNA or gDNA that made up the material.

Per the study methods: Reference gene primer amplification yielded estimated nucleated cell counts. Measured with immunoSEQ multiplex PCR; TCRdb has only the in-frame clones, and not every one. Clone size and V and J calls were adopted from that table, with D and trimming inferred from the DNA. The repertoire holds 210,000 or so clones, with about 88% as singletons. Trimming removed 5 bases from V and 1 base from J; junction bases left unmatched: 10. The germline V gene encodes CDR1 GTSNPN and CDR2 SVGIG (reference sequence). The CDR3 consists of 15 residues. The TCR comes from a woman aged 40 to 55 with acute or convalescent COVID-19. Sequenced sample: peripheral blood. The V call is TRBV30, the J call TRBJ1-1; 7 bases align to TRBD1. CDR3 amino acids: CAWADRSIRNTEAFF. Written as DNA, the CDR3 is TGTGCCTGGGCGGACAGGTCCATACGGAACACTGAAGCTTTCTTT.